This record looks at one T cell receptor (beta chain) sequence and its context. What it binds is not known. These data are taken from a study of PD-1 blockade in classical Hodgkin lymphoma. Study-wide points: Newly diagnosed patients had diversity similar to the baseline diversity of complete responders.

Measured with immunoSEQ multiplex PCR; TCRdb has only the in-frame clones, and not every one. Here the sample spans 80,000 to 100,000 clones, roughly 92% being singletons. Brentuximab vedotin exposure varied among the patients, all of whom had relapsed after autologous stem cell transplantation. The clonotype originates from a human donor with classical Hodgkin lymphoma. The sequenced sample was peripheral blood mononuclear cells (PBMCs), obtained at baseline.

This CDR3 reads CASSFGQSNQPQHF. For the CDR3, the DNA is TGTGCCAGCAGCTTCGGACAGTCTAATCAGCCCCAGCATTTT. V usage is TRBV5-6 and J usage is TRBJ1-5; tentatively, D is TRBD1 (6 bases). The CDR3 consists of 14 residues. The V end lost 2 bases, the J end lost 4 bases, and 10 bases lay between the germline ends. Germline CDR1 is SGHDT and CDR2 is YYEEEE.